The 13 T cell receptor beta chains presented below share a single source sample, sequenced in a study of cytomegalovirus exposure and HLA in healthy donors. PCR amplification relied on 60 Vbeta primers (plus 13 Jbeta primers). Some clones are missing from TCRdb's copy, which holds only in-frame ones; the method was immunoSEQ multiplex PCR. The profile shows 100,000 or so clones, roughly 15% of them singletons. The sample taken for sequencing was PBMCs. These receptors all come from a female donor in good health and CMV-seronegative.

Only a few counts were recorded for this clone. This sample includes further DNA sequences coding for the same CDR3. The rearrangement joins TRBV4-3 to TRBJ2-7, with 9 nucleotides matching TRBD1. The germline V gene encodes CDR1 LGHNA and CDR2 YSLEER. Losses at the gene ends were 0 bases for V and 7 bases for J; bases not matched to a gene: 7. The CDR3 covers 15 residues. The CDR3 here is CASSQDVQGAGEQYF. For the CDR3, the DNA is TGCGCCAGCAGCCAAGACGTACAGGGGGCAGGGGAGCAGTACTTC.

V is TRBV4-1 and J is TRBJ2-1; 8 nucleotides match TRBD2. The CDR3 totals 15 residues. The germline CDR1 and CDR2 sequences are MGHRA and YSYEKL. The ends lost 1 base at V and 7 bases at J; junction bases unmatched: 6. The CDR3 DNA reads TGCGCCAGCAGCCAAGTATCTAGCGGGTGGAATGAGCAGTTCTTC. As protein: CASSQVSSGWNEQFF.

This chain uses TRBV10-1 with TRBJ2-2; D perhaps matches TRBD2 (6 bases). V lost 1 base and J 0 bases, leaving 9 bases between the germline ends. The CDR3 extends over 16 amino acids. CDR1 and CDR2 (germline): WNHNN, SYGVQD (reference sequence). The CDR3 DNA reads as TGCGCCAGCAGTGAGTTTGGGGGGACGAACACCGGGGAGCTGTTTTTT. Its translation is CASSEFGGTNTGELFF.

For the CDR3, the DNA is TGTGCCAGCAAGGACAGGGTTTCTAATGAAAAACTGTTTTTT. Its protein is CASKDRVSNEKLFF. The rearrangement joins TRBV2 to TRBJ1-4; 8 bases map to TRBD1. The CDR3 spans 14 residues. Germline lookup yields CDR1 SNHLY and CDR2 FYNNEI. Trimming took 7 bases from V and 3 from J; bases not matched to a gene: 4.

This clone was counted a few times. J is TRBJ1-2 and V is TRBV4-2; D remains ambiguous. This CDR3 has 15 residues. Germline loops: CDR1 LGHNA, CDR2 YNFKEQ. The V and J ends lost 0 bases and 8 bases respectively, with 16 bases between them. CDR3 in amino acids: CASSQDGRSLGGYTF. In nucleotides, the CDR3 is TGTGCCAGCAGCCAAGATGGCAGGTCGCTTGGAGGCTACACCTTC.

The CDR3 region has the DNA TGCGCCAGCAGCCACCCTGGGGGCCTAGGGTTCTACGAGCAGTACTTC. It yields the protein CASSHPGGLGFYEQYF. The chain is built from TRBV4-3 and TRBJ2-7, with D tentatively TRBD1 (6 bases). V was shortened by 3 bases and J by 3 bases, with 18 bases between the two germline ends. The CDR3 totals 16 residues. CDR1 and CDR2 (germline): LGHNA, YSLEER.

This clone was observed a handful of times. V is TRBV20-1 and J is TRBJ2-4; D gene unclear. Between the trimmed V and J ends, which lost 1 base and 8 bases, there was a span of 3 bases. The germline gives CDR1 DFQATT, CDR2 SNEGSKA (reference sequence). This CDR3 has 10 residues. The CDR3 loop is CSARGDIQYF. The CDR3 bases are TGCAGTGCTAGAGGAGACATTCAGTACTTC.

This clone was seen more than once but under ten times. The chain recombines TRBV4-2 with TRBJ2-2, with 9 bases that match TRBD1. The CDR3 sequence is 16 residues long. Unmatched junction bases numbered 1, after V lost 0 bases and J lost 2 bases. The germline gives CDR1 LGHNA, CDR2 YNFKEQ. The CDR3, as DNA: TGTGCCAGCAGCCAAGATACAGGGGGCAACACCGGGGAGCTGTTTTTT. This encodes CASSQDTGGNTGELFF.

The V gene is TRBV5-1, the J gene TRBJ2-2; possible D gene TRBD1, 5 bases. The CDR3 is 15 amino acids. Germline-derived CDR1 and CDR2 are SGHRS and YFSETQ. Trimming stripped 0 bases from V and 3 bases from J, with 9 bases between. This CDR3 is CASSLGQGDTGELFF. CDR3 nucleotides: TGCGCCAGCAGCTTGGGCCAGGGCGACACCGGGGAGCTGTTTTTT.

This rearrangement joins TRBV6-1 to TRBJ2-3; 7 nucleotides align to TRBD2. Germline V CDR1 and CDR2: MNHNS, SASEGT. This CDR3 is 15 amino acids long. The V gene end was trimmed by 6 bases and the J gene end by 2 bases; junction bases not matched to a gene: 8. DNA for the CDR3: TGTGCCAGCAGGGCGGGGGACGATACCACAGATACGCAGTATTTT. Its protein product is CASRAGDDTTDTQYF.

This clone was observed a few times. The CDR3 nucleotides are TGTGCCTGGAGTGTGTTCGACGGGGGGCAGTTCTTC. Translated: CAWSVFDGGQFF. V usage is TRBV30 and J usage is TRBJ2-1; possibly TRBD2 for D (6 bases). Germline V lookup: CDR1 GTSNPN, CDR2 SVGIG (reference sequence). The CDR3 is made up of 12 amino acids. V dropped 0 bases and J dropped 12 bases, with 12 bases sitting between them.

The V gene is TRBV5-1, the J gene TRBJ1-1, with 9 nucleotides matching TRBD1. Germline loops: CDR1 SGHRS, CDR2 YFSETQ. The V and J ends lost 5 bases and 2 bases, in that order; junction bases with no gene match: 7. The CDR3 length is 15 residues. The CDR3 bases are TGCGCCAGCAGTTGGGGGACAGGGCCAAACACTGAAGCTTTCTTT. It encodes CASSWGTGPNTEAFF.

In its sample, this clone was seen a few times. The V call is TRBV10-3, the J call TRBJ2-5; D is undetermined. The CDR3 runs 12 residues. Trimming pared 6 bases from V and 3 bases from J, leaving 8 bases between. Germline CDR1 reads ENHRY; CDR2 reads SYGVKD. The CDR3 DNA reads as TGTGCCATCAGCGACGGAGAAGAGACCCAGTACTTC. Translated, it gives CAISDGEETQYF.